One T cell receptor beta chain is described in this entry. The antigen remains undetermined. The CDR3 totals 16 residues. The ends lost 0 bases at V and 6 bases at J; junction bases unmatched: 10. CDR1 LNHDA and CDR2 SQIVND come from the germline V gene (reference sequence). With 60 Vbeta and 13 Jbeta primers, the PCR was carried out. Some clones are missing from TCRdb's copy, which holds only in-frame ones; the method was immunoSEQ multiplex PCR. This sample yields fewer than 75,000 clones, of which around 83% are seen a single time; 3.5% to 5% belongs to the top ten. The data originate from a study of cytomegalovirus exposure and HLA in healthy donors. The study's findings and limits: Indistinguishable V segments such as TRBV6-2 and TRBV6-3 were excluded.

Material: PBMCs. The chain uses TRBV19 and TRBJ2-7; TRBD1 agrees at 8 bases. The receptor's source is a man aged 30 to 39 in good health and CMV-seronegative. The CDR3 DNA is TGTGCCAGTAGTATAGACCGGGACAGGCCCCCGTTCGAGCAGTACTTC. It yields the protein CASSIDRDRPPFEQYF.